The clone carrying this TCR beta chain was counted a few times. Antigen unknown. The sample originates from a study of cytomegalovirus exposure and HLA in healthy donors. General study findings and limits: An ancestry cluster, one associated with Asian ancestry, reportedly showed fewer N-insertions than the approximately 720-donor mean in a later analysis. Overall, 164 TCR beta chains were annotated as cytomegalovirus-associated. Rarity characterized most TCR sequences, yet some public TCRs appeared in many donors.

The PCR ran on 60 Vbeta and 13 Jbeta primers. Repertoires were generated with immunoSEQ multiplex PCR, while TCRdb's copy carries only in-frame clones and drops some. The profile shows tens of thousands of clones, around two thirds of them singletons. There are 12 residues in the CDR3. V gave up 6 bases and J gave up 8 bases, with 11 bases separating them. From germline, CDR1 is PRHDT and CDR2 FYEKMQ (reference sequence). The rearrangement joins TRBV13 to TRBJ2-1; a possible D gene is TRBD2 (6 bases). Sequencing used PBMCs. This sequence was found in a woman between 45 and 65 years old in good health and CMV-seropositive. CDR3 nucleotides: TGTGCCAGCAGGGTTTCTAGCGATGAGCAGTTCTTC. This sequence encodes CASRVSSDEQFF.